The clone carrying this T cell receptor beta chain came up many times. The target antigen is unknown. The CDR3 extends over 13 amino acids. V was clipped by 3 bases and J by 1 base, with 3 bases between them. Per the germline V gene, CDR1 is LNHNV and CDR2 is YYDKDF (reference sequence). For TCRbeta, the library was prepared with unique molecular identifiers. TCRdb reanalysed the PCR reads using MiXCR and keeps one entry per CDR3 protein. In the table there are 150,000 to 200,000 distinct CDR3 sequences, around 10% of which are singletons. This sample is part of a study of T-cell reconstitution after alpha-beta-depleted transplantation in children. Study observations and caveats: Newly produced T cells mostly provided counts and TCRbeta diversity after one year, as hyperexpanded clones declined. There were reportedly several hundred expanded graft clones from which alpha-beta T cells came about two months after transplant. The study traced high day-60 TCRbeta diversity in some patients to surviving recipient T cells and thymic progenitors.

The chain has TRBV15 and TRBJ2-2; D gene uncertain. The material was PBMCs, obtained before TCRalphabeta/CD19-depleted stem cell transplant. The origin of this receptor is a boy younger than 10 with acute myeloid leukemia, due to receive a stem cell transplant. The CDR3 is CATSRGNTGELFF. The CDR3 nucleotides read TGTGCCACCAGCAGGGGGAACACCGGGGAGCTGTTTTTT. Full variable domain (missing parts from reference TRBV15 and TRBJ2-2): DAMVIQNPRYQVTQFGKPVTLSCSQTLNHNVMYWYQQKSSQAPKLLFHYYDKDFNNEADTPDNFQSRRPNTSFCFLDIRSPGLGDTAMYLCATSRGNTGELFFGEGSRLTVL.